This T cell receptor (beta chain) was captured in a study of immune evolution from preneoplasia to lung adenocarcinoma. General study points: Later-stage lesions appeared to have more T cells, more diversity, less clonality. From normal lung to invasive adenocarcinoma, top clone frequencies appeared to decrease.

J gave up 8 bases and V 7 bases, and 8 bases lay outside the gene matches. Germline assignment: CDR1 MNHEY and CDR2 SVGAGI. CDR3 length equals 14 residues. Resections took place in Japan or China from about 2013 to 2017. Nucleic acids came from premalignant or tumor cells enriched by macro-dissection. Libraries were prepared by immunoSEQ multiplex PCR; TCRdb keeps only in-frame clonotypes and omits some of them. The sample holds more than 7,500 clones, about three quarters seen once. As to this clone: What it binds is unknown.

The V call is TRBV6-5, the J call TRBJ1-4; 9 bases map to TRBD1. The source of this sequence is a person aged 65 to 79 with lung adenocarcinoma. Some clones in this sample may be carry-over from other donors' samples. The sequencing sample was made of FFPE minimally invasive lung adenocarcinoma tissue. CDR3 sequence: CASTPGQGHEKLFF. Here the CDR3 DNA reads TGTGCCAGCACCCCGGGACAGGGACACGAAAAACTGTTTTTT.